The 21 T cell receptor beta chains reported below all come from one sample, sequenced in a study of T cells in Graves' hyperthyroidism and ophthalmopathy. TCR beta CDR3 sequences were amplified from RNA transcripts. Initially, a first-round RT-PCR of the TCR CDR3 employed the HTBI primer set. TCRdb reprocessed the multiplex PCR reads with MiXCR, giving one entry per CDR3 protein. The data hold a few hundred thousand distinct CDR3 sequences, with 15% observed a single time. Material for sequencing was blood. Receptors were obtained from a woman between 25 and 40 years old with Graves' hyperthyroidism.

This clonotype was detected a few times. The V gene is TRBV29-1, the J gene TRBJ2-5; D gene uncertain. Germline V gene sequence: CDR1 SQVTM, CDR2 ANQGSEA. The CDR3 has 14 residues. Trimming took 3 bases from V and 2 from J, leaving 13 bases between them. As DNA, the CDR3 is TGCAGCGTTGATGAGGCACGACCGCAAGAGACCCAGTACTTC. It translates to CSVDEARPQETQYF.

Worth noting for this clonotype: A junction boundary mismatches the germline segment, possibly from a read error. This chain links TRBV7-9 with TRBJ2-4, with TRBD2 matching over 7 bases. This CDR3 region has 14 residues. Germline V gene sequence: CDR1 SEHNR, CDR2 FQNEAQ (reference sequence). CDR3 loop: CASSLRLAENIQYF. The CDR3 bases are TGTGCCAGCAGCCTCCGACTAGCCGAAAACATTCAGTACTTC.

The J gene is TRBJ2-3, the V gene TRBV6-1; 13 bases align to TRBD2. Trimming took 6 bases from V and 0 from J; bases not matched to a gene: 6. The CDR3 is 17 residues long. In germline, CDR1 is MNHNS, CDR2 SASEGT. The CDR3 DNA reads TGTGCCAGCAGCCGCGGGACTAGCGGGACTAGCACAGATACGCAGTATTTT. Amino acids: CASSRGTSGTSTDTQYF.

This clonotype was detected many times. The gene calls are TRBV2 and TRBJ2-2; 8 nucleotides line up with TRBD1. The germline gives CDR1 SNHLY, CDR2 FYNNEI. With V trimmed by 4 bases and J by 4 bases, 5 bases remained unmatched. The CDR3 has 15 residues. CDR3 protein: CASSVQTGVTGELFF. The CDR3 bases are TGTGCCAGCAGTGTCCAGACAGGGGTCACCGGGGAGCTGTTTTTT.

The chain couples TRBV2 to TRBJ2-1; D is tentatively TRBD1 or TRBD2 (6 bases each). V was trimmed by 6 bases and J by 6 bases, leaving 21 bases between them. The CDR3 spans 16 residues. Germline CDR1 reads SNHLY; CDR2 reads FYNNEI. The CDR3 DNA is TGTGCCAGCAGCGTAATGGGGGGCGGAGGGATCAATGAGCAGTTCTTC. This translates into CASSVMGGGGINEQFF.

This clonotype was seen many times. V gene TRBV7-9 combines with J gene TRBJ1-1; TRBD1 matches 8 bases. Germline values: CDR1 SEHNR, CDR2 FQNEAQ (reference sequence). V shed 3 bases and J 7 bases; nucleotides not matched to a gene: 16. This CDR3 has 17 residues. The DNA for the CDR3 is TGTGCCAGCAGCTTTTTTCCTAAACAGGGGGTGAATGGTGAAGCTTTCTTT. As protein: CASSFFPKQGVNGEAFF.

In its sample, this clonotype was seen a few times. The CDR3: CASLRPGFNEQFF. The DNA for the CDR3 is TGTGCCAGCCTGAGGCCGGGATTCAATGAGCAGTTCTTC. This chain uses TRBV28 with TRBJ2-1, with D possibly matching TRBD2 (5 bases). The ends were cut back, 8 bases at V and 6 bases at J, with 14 bases in the middle. CDR1 is MDHEN and CDR2 is SYDVKM in the germline V gene. CDR3 length: 13 amino acids. Based on the CDR3 plus reference TRBV28 and TRBJ2-1, the full variable domain is DVKVTQSSRYLVKRTGEKVFLECVQDMDHENMFWYRQDPGLGLRLIYFSYDVKMKEKGDIPEGYSVSREKKERFSLILESASTNQTSMYLCASLRPGFNEQFFGPGTRLTVL.

This clonotype was counted many times. This chain links TRBV20-1 with TRBJ2-1, with D unresolved. The CDR3 runs 12 residues. The germline V gene has CDR1 DFQATT and CDR2 SNEGSKA (reference sequence). V was trimmed by 6 bases and J by 6 bases, leaving 12 bases between them. The CDR3 coding sequence is TGCAGTGCCTTTGGGCGTGGCAATGAGCAGTTCTTC. Protein sequence: CSAFGRGNEQFF.

This clonotype was seen repeatedly, ten times or more. This chain links TRBV10-3 with TRBJ2-1; no reliable D call. The V gene's germline CDR1 is ENHRY and CDR2 SYGVKD. Trimming stripped 4 bases from V and 2 bases from J, with 6 bases between. The CDR3 covers 13 residues. Here the CDR3 reads CAISGTTYNEQFF. The CDR3 coding sequence is TGTGCCATCAGTGGTACTACCTACAATGAGCAGTTCTTC.

This clonotype was seen at least ten times. J is TRBJ2-1 and V is TRBV20-1; 8 nucleotides agree with TRBD1. CDR1 and CDR2 (germline): DFQATT, SNEGSKA (reference sequence). The CDR3 sequence is 13 residues long. V dropped 4 bases and J dropped 3; count of bases not matched to a gene: 2. The CDR3 DNA reads TGCAGTGCTACCAGGGGGCGCTACAATGAGCAGTTCTTC. Encoded protein: CSATRGRYNEQFF.

This clonotype has more than one count but fewer than ten. The chain couples TRBV20-1 to TRBJ2-2, with D uncertain. This CDR3 comprises 12 residues. In germline, CDR1 is DFQATT, CDR2 SNEGSKA (reference sequence). Deletions cut 3 bases from V and 2 bases from J, with 4 bases between. CDR3 residues: CSASGNTGELFF. In DNA, the CDR3 is TGCAGTGCTAGTGGAAACACCGGGGAGCTGTTTTTT.

The chain joins TRBV3-1 to TRBJ1-2; no clear D. The CDR3 is made up of 13 amino acids. Germline assignment: CDR1 LGHDT and CDR2 YNNKEL (reference sequence). Trimming took off 1 base at V and 6 bases at J, with 9 bases between the two ends. The CDR3 bases are TGTGCCAGCAGCCAAGCGTTACCGGATGGCTACACCTTC. This gives the protein CASSQALPDGYTF.

This clonotype was counted many times. The genes are TRBV12-3 or TRBV12-4 and TRBJ2-2; 8 nucleotides line up with TRBD2. CDR3 length: 15 residues. The V and J ends lost 3 bases and 5 bases, in that order; junction bases with no gene match: 5. The CDR3 nucleotides read TGTGCCAGCAGTTTGTCACTAGCGGAAACCGGGGAGCTGTTTTTT. Encoded protein: CASSLSLAETGELFF.

The genes are TRBV28 and TRBJ2-3; 10 bases are a match to TRBD2. CDR3 length equals 15 residues. Germline CDR1 is MDHEN and CDR2 is SYDVKM. Losses at the gene ends were 8 bases for V and 0 bases for J; bases not matched to a gene: 5. CDR3 sequence (DNA): TGTGCCAGCTGTCGGACTAGCGGAAGCACAGATACGCAGTATTTT. Protein product: CASCRTSGSTDTQYF.

J is TRBJ2-1 and V is TRBV18; 7 nucleotides align to TRBD2. Per germline, CDR1 KGHSH and CDR2 LQKENI. The trim removed 6 bases at V and 7 bases at J, leaving 12 bases unmatched. The CDR3 totals 15 residues. Written as DNA, the CDR3 is TGTGCCAGCTCCAACCTAATAAGCGGGAATAATGAGCAGTTCTTC. Its translation is CASSNLISGNNEQFF.

Comments on this clonotype: An end of the junction does not agree with germline; a read error may underlie this. This chain uses TRBV28 with TRBJ2-7, with TRBD1 identical over 7 bases. The CDR3 sequence is 15 residues long. Germline CDR1 reads MDHEN; CDR2 reads SYDVKM. In nucleotides, the CDR3 is TGTGCCAGCAGTCGGACCGGGACAGCCCCCTACGCGCAGTACTTC. It codes for CASSRTGTAPYAQYF. Supplemented by reference TRBV28 and TRBJ2-7, the full variable domain reads DVKVTQSSRYLVKRTGEKVFLECVQDMDHENMFWYRQDPGLGLRLIYFSYDVKMKEKGDIPEGYSVSREKKERFSLILESASTNQTSMYLCASSRTGTAPYAQYFGPGTRLTVT.

The chain is built from TRBV30 and TRBJ2-2; 7 positions match TRBD2. Germline CDR1 reads GTSNPN; CDR2 reads SVGIG (reference sequence). After removal of 8 bases from V and 4 bases from J, the junction contained 4 bases not matched to a gene. The CDR3 runs to 12 residues. CDR3 DNA sequence: TGTGCCGGGGGGAGGGGCACCGGGGAGCTGTTTTTT. Its protein is CAGGRGTGELFF.

This clonotype was seen many times. J is TRBJ1-2 and V is TRBV3-1; TRBD1 matches at 7 bases. Germline values: CDR1 LGHDT, CDR2 YNNKEL (reference sequence). J lost 2 bases, V lost 4 bases, and 7 bases had no gene match. The CDR3 spans 15 residues. The DNA of the CDR3 is TGTGCCAGCAGCCGGGGACAGTCCCACAACTATGGCTACACCTTC. Its translation is CASSRGQSHNYGYTF.

J is TRBJ1-1 and V is TRBV5-4; D remains ambiguous. The V and J ends lost 7 bases and 0 bases respectively, with 10 bases between them. The germline V gene encodes CDR1 SGHNT and CDR2 YYREEE (reference sequence). The CDR3 is 13 residues long. The CDR3 DNA is TGTGCCAGCCTAGGGTCCTTGAACACTGAAGCTTTCTTT. Translation: CASLGSLNTEAFF.

This clonotype occurred many times. At one of its ends the junction is not consistent with the germline gene, which may arise from a read error. This chain connects TRBV28 to TRBJ2-7; TRBD1 matches 11 bases. The CDR3 covers 15 residues. Germline V gene lookup returns CDR1 MDHEN and CDR2 SYDVKM. The CDR3 bases are TGTGCCAGCAGTATATGGGGGACAGGGGGCTACGAGCAGTACTTC. Encoded protein: CASSIWGTGGYEQYF.

Ten or more counts support this clonotype. V is TRBV27 and J is TRBJ2-1; D ambiguous. The CDR3 extends over 13 amino acids. V shed 2 bases and J shed 8 bases, with 10 bases lying between them. The germline gives CDR1 MNHEY, CDR2 SMNVEV (reference sequence). The CDR3 coding sequence is TGTGCCAGCAGTTTAGCCCTAGGTTATGAGCAGTTCTTC. This sequence encodes CASSLALGYEQFF.